This entry lists 27 T cell receptor beta chains sequenced from one sample in a study of cytomegalovirus exposure and HLA in healthy donors. 13 Jbeta primers and 60 Vbeta primers were used for the PCR. The repertoire was sequenced with immunoSEQ multiplex PCR; TCRdb's copy has only in-frame clones and lacks some. The sample has some 130,000 clones, 73% seen once. The specimen sequenced was PBMCs. These receptors came from a woman in her thirties or forties in good health and CMV-seronegative.

J is TRBJ2-1 and V is TRBV19; 14 bases are shared with TRBD2. J gave up 1 base and V 4 bases, and 6 bases lay outside the gene matches. Germline-derived CDR1 and CDR2 are LNHDA and SQIVND (reference sequence). The CDR3 runs 18 residues. The CDR3 sequence: CASSRTSGGPTSYNEQFF. The CDR3 bases are TGTGCCAGTAGTAGGACTAGCGGGGGGCCCACTTCCTACAATGAGCAGTTCTTC.

J is TRBJ1-1 and V is TRBV5-6; 8 nucleotides line up with TRBD1. The CDR3 extends over 17 amino acids. V dropped 5 bases and J dropped 1; count of bases not matched to a gene: 13. The V gene's germline CDR1 is SGHDT and CDR2 YYEEEE. The CDR3 spells CASSPVTGGLRNTEAFF. In nucleotides, the CDR3 is TGTGCCAGCAGTCCCGTAACAGGGGGTCTGAGGAACACTGAAGCTTTCTTT.

Points on this clone: This sample also contains other DNA sequences that code for the same CDR3. The chain links TRBV11-2 to TRBJ1-2; the D gene is possibly TRBD1 (5 bases). This CDR3 is built from 12 residues. Germline assignment: CDR1 SGHAT and CDR2 FQNNGV. Trimming removed 1 base from V and 6 bases from J, with 6 bases in between. DNA of the CDR3: TGTGCCAGCAGCTTAGGCAGGGATGGCTACACCTTC. Translated: CASSLGRDGYTF. Filled out from reference TRBV11-2 and TRBJ1-2, the complete variable domain reads EAGVAQSPRYKIIEKRQSVAFWCNPISGHATLYWYQQILGQGPKLLIQFQNNGVVDDSQLPKDRFSAERLKGVDSTLKIQPAKLEDSAVYLCASSLGRDGYTFGSGTRLTVV.

The chain uses TRBV4-2 and TRBJ2-5; D is unclear. V was clipped by 4 bases and J by 5 bases, with 17 bases between them. The germline CDR1 and CDR2 sequences are LGHNA and YNFKEQ. This CDR3 region has 15 residues. The CDR3 spells CASSPTVSVVETQYF. CDR3 sequence (DNA): TGTGCCAGCAGCCCCACAGTAAGTGTTGTGGAGACCCAGTACTTC.

The rearrangement uses TRBV9 and TRBJ2-1; TRBD2 matches at 13 bases. Germline V gene data show CDR1 as SGDLS and CDR2 as YYNGEE. The junction had 6 bases not matched to a gene; V was cut back by 4 bases and J by 5 bases. The CDR3 covers 16 residues. CDR3 residues: CASSITSGGGNNEQFF. The DNA of the CDR3 is TGTGCCAGCAGCATTACTAGCGGGGGGGGCAACAATGAGCAGTTCTTC.

This chain uses TRBV5-1 with TRBJ2-1; D may be TRBD1 (5 bases). The CDR3 length is 15 residues. Trimming cost V 0 bases and J 2 bases, with 9 bases left between them. Germline V CDR1 and CDR2: SGHRS, YFSETQ. CDR3 in amino acids: CASSLVMGPYNEQFF. As DNA, the CDR3 is TGCGCCAGCAGCTTGGTGATGGGGCCCTACAATGAGCAGTTCTTC.

This chain joins TRBV14 and TRBJ1-4; tentative D call: TRBD1 (5 bases). V lost 1 base to trimming and J lost 2 bases, with 17 bases between them. Looked up from germline, CDR1 is SGHDN and CDR2 is FVKESK. The CDR3 consists of 18 residues. The CDR3 is CASSQVAQALFTNEKLFF. Written as DNA, the CDR3 is TGTGCCAGCAGCCAAGTGGCACAGGCTCTATTCACTAATGAAAAACTGTTTTTT.

The rearrangement uses TRBV19 and TRBJ1-3; tentatively, D is TRBD1 (6 bases). The germline CDR1 and CDR2 sequences are LNHDA and SQIVND (reference sequence). The V end was cut by 10 bases, the J end by 0 bases, with 16 bases between. CDR3 length: 15 residues. The CDR3 DNA reads as TGTGCCACCCGACTGGGACACCTCTCTGGAAACACCATATATTTT. It specifies CATRLGHLSGNTIYF. The complete variable domain, with remaining parts taken from reference TRBV19 and TRBJ1-3, reads DGGITQSPKYLFRKEGQNVTLSCEQNLNHDAMYWYRQDPGQGLRLIYYSQIVNDFQKGDIAEGYSVSREKKESFPLTVTSAQKNPTAFYLCATRLGHLSGNTIYFGEGSWLTVV.

V gene TRBV19 combines with J gene TRBJ1-6; no firm D call. The germline V gene encodes CDR1 LNHDA and CDR2 SQIVND (reference sequence). CDR3 length equals 16 residues. The V and J ends lost 7 bases and 9 bases respectively, with 22 bases between them. The CDR3 loop is CASTAGSFYSGSPLHF. The CDR3 DNA follows: TGTGCCAGTACGGCGGGGTCGTTCTATAGCGGTTCACCCCTCCACTTT.

This chain links TRBV7-2 with TRBJ1-2; no firm D call. Germline lookup yields CDR1 SGHTA and CDR2 FQGNSA. This CDR3 comprises 14 residues. V lost 5 bases, J lost 2 bases, and 12 bases lay in between. Here the CDR3 reads CASSPTRNNYGYTF. The CDR3 coding sequence is TGTGCCAGCAGCCCAACCAGGAACAACTATGGCTACACCTTC.

CDR3 amino acids: CASHRDRGNQPQHF. CDR3 sequence (DNA): TGTGCCAGCCACCGGGACAGGGGCAATCAGCCCCAGCATTTT. J is TRBJ1-5 and V is TRBV2; 9 bases map to TRBD1. CDR1 is SNHLY and CDR2 is FYNNEI in the germline V gene. The CDR3 extends over 14 amino acids. Trimming took 8 bases from V and 2 from J; bases not matched to a gene: 4.

The genes are TRBV7-6 and TRBJ2-7; TRBD2 agrees at 10 bases. The junction had 7 bases not matched to a gene; V was cut back by 1 base and J by 7 bases. Germline assignment: CDR1 SGHVS and CDR2 FNYEAQ. The CDR3 is 15 amino acids. CDR3 protein: CASSLDFLAGEEQYF. Here the CDR3 DNA reads TGTGCCAGCAGCTTAGATTTTCTAGCGGGGGAAGAGCAGTACTTC.

This chain links TRBV9 with TRBJ2-1, with TRBD1 matching 7 bases. V was pared by 4 bases and J by 1 base, with 2 bases of the junction left unmatched. Germline V gives CDR1 SGDLS, CDR2 YYNGEE. The CDR3 runs 14 residues. The CDR3 sequence is CASSLTGSYNEQFF. The CDR3 region has the DNA TGTGCCAGCAGCCTGACAGGGTCCTACAATGAGCAGTTCTTC.

This sequence joins TRBV4-1 and TRBJ2-5; TRBD2 might be the D (6 bases). The germline V gene encodes CDR1 MGHRA and CDR2 YSYEKL. The CDR3 contains 14 residues. The V and J ends lost 1 base and 2 bases respectively, with 8 bases between them. CDR3 nucleotides: TGCGCCAGCAGCCAAGGACTAGGGCAAGAGACCCAGTACTTC. Protein: CASSQGLGQETQYF.

This clone has a handful of counts. V is TRBV7-2 and J is TRBJ2-3; D uncertain. Germline V gene data show CDR1 as SGHTA and CDR2 as FQGNSA. Trimming shortened V by 5 bases and J by 2 bases, and 5 bases separated the two germline ends. The CDR3 is made up of 12 amino acids. The CDR3 is CASSPSTDTQYF. The CDR3 DNA is TGTGCCAGCAGCCCCTCCACAGATACGCAGTATTTT.

CDR3 DNA: TGTGCCAGCAGGGAGTCTACGACCCTGATCCACGAGCAGTACGTC. Encoded protein: CASRESTTLIHEQYV. This sequence joins TRBV6-5 and TRBJ2-7; D uncertain. The V gene's germline CDR1 is MNHEY and CDR2 SVGAGI. The CDR3 contains 15 residues. V was cut by 6 bases and J by 5 bases, with 20 bases left in between.

The chain carries TRBV19 and TRBJ1-2; D may be TRBD1 (5 bases). V was clipped by 9 bases and J by 1 base, with 15 bases between them. The CDR3 runs 14 residues. Germline values: CDR1 LNHDA, CDR2 SQIVND (reference sequence). The CDR3 DNA is TGTGCCAGCTCCTATATCGACAGTAACTATGGCTACACCTTC. Translated, it gives CASSYIDSNYGYTF.

The CDR3 sequence is CASSARDYGYTF. CDR3 bases: TGTGCCAGCAGTGCTCGGGACTATGGCTACACCTTC. The J gene is TRBJ1-2, the V gene TRBV2; no reliable D call. Per the germline V gene, CDR1 is SNHLY and CDR2 is FYNNEI. The length of the CDR3 is 12 residues. Deletions cut 4 bases from V and 3 bases from J, with 6 bases between.

This chain joins TRBV5-1 and TRBJ2-1, with 11 bases matching TRBD1. In germline, CDR1 is SGHRS, CDR2 YFSETQ. The CDR3 has 15 residues. V lost 3 bases and J lost 5; bases outside the gene matches: 4. This CDR3 reads CASSWGQGGHNEQFF. As DNA, the CDR3 is TGCGCCAGCAGCTGGGGACAGGGGGGGCACAATGAGCAGTTCTTC.

Only one count was recorded for this clone. The chain couples TRBV14 to TRBJ1-1; 9 nucleotides line up with TRBD1. The CDR3 length is 14 residues. Germline V lookup: CDR1 SGHDN, CDR2 FVKESK. The V gene end was trimmed by 1 base and the J gene end by 6 bases; junction bases not matched to a gene: 3. The DNA of the CDR3 is TGTGCCAGCAGCCAAGGGGGACAGGGCGCTGAAGCTTTCTTT. Amino acid sequence: CASSQGGQGAEAFF.

This chain uses TRBV4-1 with TRBJ1-4, with 10 bases matching TRBD1. Losses at the gene ends were 2 bases for V and 5 bases for J; bases not matched to a gene: 8. This CDR3 is 17 amino acids long. CDR1 is MGHRA and CDR2 is YSYEKL in the germline V gene. The DNA of the CDR3 is TGCGCCAGCAGCCAAAAAGATAGGGGACAGGGGAATGAAAAACTGTTTTTT. Its translation: CASSQKDRGQGNEKLFF.

This rearrangement joins TRBV7-8 to TRBJ1-5; D perhaps matches TRBD1 (6 bases). The CDR3 totals 16 residues. V lost 3 bases to trimming and J lost 5 bases, with 17 bases between them. Germline lookup yields CDR1 SGHVS and CDR2 FQNEAQ. CDR3 sequence reads: CASSFFFGQSHQPQHF. The CDR3 nucleotides are TGTGCCAGCAGCTTTTTTTTCGGACAGTCCCATCAGCCCCAGCATTTT.

V is TRBV4-1 and J is TRBJ2-7; the D gene is possibly TRBD1 (7 bases). The CDR3 sequence is 15 residues long. Germline lookup yields CDR1 MGHRA and CDR2 YSYEKL. Here the CDR3 reads CAGRPDREASYEQYV. CDR3 nucleotide sequence: TGCGCCGGCAGACCCGACAGGGAGGCTAGCTACGAGCAGTACGTC.

The CDR3 reads CASSQVDRGRNGYTF. Written as DNA, the CDR3 is TGTGCCAGCAGCCAGGTCGACAGGGGAAGAAATGGCTACACCTTC. The chain is built from TRBV14 and TRBJ1-2, with 8 bases identical to TRBD1. V trimming: 3 bases; J trimming: 6 bases; junction bases outside the gene matches: 9. The CDR3 spans 15 residues. Germline lookup yields CDR1 SGHDN and CDR2 FVKESK.

V is TRBV7-3 and J is TRBJ2-3, with 9 bases fitting TRBD2. Germline values: CDR1 SGHTA, CDR2 FQGTGA. This CDR3 comprises 14 residues. With 10 bases clipped from V and 2 bases from J, the junction kept 7 bases outside the gene matches. CDR3 sequence reads: CATSSGGITDTQYF. CDR3 nucleotides: TGTGCCACCAGTAGCGGGGGAATCACAGATACGCAGTATTTT.

In this sample, this clone turned up once. The chain has TRBV6-1 and TRBJ2-3, with D unresolved. Trimming left V 6 bases short and J 2 bases short, with 12 bases between. CDR1 MNHNS and CDR2 SASEGT come from the germline V gene. There are 14 residues in the CDR3. CDR3 bases: TGTGCCAGCAGCGTGGGCAGCAACACAGATACGCAGTATTTT. It is translated as CASSVGSNTDTQYF.

CDR3 nucleotides: TGTGCCAGCAGTTTAAACAGGCAAGGAGGCTACACCTTC. Amino acid sequence: CASSLNRQGGYTF. V usage is TRBV28 and J usage is TRBJ1-2, with D possibly matching TRBD1 (5 bases). Germline CDR1 MDHEN, CDR2 SYDVKM. The CDR3 spans 13 residues. V was pared by 2 bases and J by 8 bases, with 12 bases between.